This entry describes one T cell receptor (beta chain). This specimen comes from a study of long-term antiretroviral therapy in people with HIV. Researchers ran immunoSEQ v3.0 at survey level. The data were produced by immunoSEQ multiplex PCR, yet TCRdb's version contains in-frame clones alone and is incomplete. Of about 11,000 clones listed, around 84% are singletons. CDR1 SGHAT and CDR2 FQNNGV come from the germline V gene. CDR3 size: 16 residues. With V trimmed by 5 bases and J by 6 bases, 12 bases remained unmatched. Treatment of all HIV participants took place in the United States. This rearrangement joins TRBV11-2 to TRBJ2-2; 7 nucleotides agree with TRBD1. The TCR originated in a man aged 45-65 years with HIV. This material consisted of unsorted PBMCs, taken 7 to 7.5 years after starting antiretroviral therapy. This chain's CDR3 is CASSAWTGLRSGELFF. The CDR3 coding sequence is TGTGCCAGCAGCGCGTGGACAGGTTTGAGGTCCGGGGAGCTGTTTTTT.